What follows are 18 T cell receptor beta chains derived from one specimen sequenced in a study of cytomegalovirus exposure and HLA in healthy donors. The PCR ran on 60 Vbeta and 13 Jbeta primers. The repertoire was sequenced with immunoSEQ multiplex PCR; TCRdb's copy has only in-frame clones and lacks some. The sample consists of around 190,000 clones, 79% of them appearing once. Sequenced input: PBMCs. All receptors derive from a woman between 40 and 55 years old in good health and CMV-seronegative.

The V call is TRBV6-6, the J call TRBJ1-1; perhaps TRBD1 as D (6 bases). Deletions cut 5 bases from V and 1 base from J, with 14 bases between. The CDR3 sequence is 15 residues long. CDR1 and CDR2 (germline): MNHNY, SVGAGI (reference sequence). The CDR3 protein is CASSAPEQGNTEAFF. For the CDR3, the DNA is TGTGCCAGCAGTGCGCCCGAACAGGGGAACACTGAAGCTTTCTTT.

This chain joins TRBV9 and TRBJ1-3, with TRBD1 identical over 7 bases. CDR1 and CDR2 from the germline V gene are SGDLS and YYNGEE. The CDR3 runs to 17 residues. The junction had 12 bases not matched to a gene; V was cut back by 2 bases and J by 4 bases. The CDR3 protein is CASSVQGGKRPGNTIYF. The CDR3 nucleotides read TGTGCCAGCAGCGTCCAGGGGGGCAAACGGCCAGGAAACACCATATATTTT.

The chain employs TRBV19 and TRBJ1-5, with 9 bases matching TRBD1. V shed 6 bases, J shed 1 base, and the junction held 7 bases outside the gene matches. The CDR3 sequence is 16 residues long. From germline, CDR1 is LNHDA and CDR2 SQIVND (reference sequence). The CDR3 nucleotides are TGTGCCAGTAGGGACAGGGGAAGGGGGAGCAATCAGCCCCAGCATTTT. As protein: CASRDRGRGSNQPQHF.

Turning to this clone: The identical CDR3 is also encoded by other nucleotide sequences in the sample. This sequence joins TRBV19 and TRBJ1-1, with D unresolved. The V gene lost 0 bases and the J gene lost 2 bases, with 7 bases spanning the gap. The CDR3 covers 14 residues. Germline V gene sequence: CDR1 LNHDA, CDR2 SQIVND (reference sequence). The CDR3 bases are TGTGCCAGTAGTATAGATCGGGTAAACACTGAAGCTTTCTTT. Its translation is CASSIDRVNTEAFF.

A single count supports this clone. The chain employs TRBV2 and TRBJ1-2, with D perhaps TRBD1 (5 bases). Germline CDR1 is SNHLY and CDR2 is FYNNEI. This CDR3 has 12 amino acids. V was shortened by 8 bases and J by 6 bases, with 13 bases between the two germline ends. CDR3 bases: TGTGCCAGCCTCGAAGGGGCAGATGGCTACACCTTC. It yields the protein CASLEGADGYTF.

This chain connects TRBV6-5 to TRBJ2-1, with D possibly TRBD1 on 6 matching bases. Trimming cost V 0 bases and J 4 bases, with 13 bases left between them. Germline V gene lookup returns CDR1 MNHEY and CDR2 SVGAGI. This CDR3 has 16 amino acids. The chain's CDR3 is CASSYSGQGLYNEQFF. The CDR3 nucleotides read TGTGCCAGCAGTTACTCCGGGCAGGGGCTATACAATGAGCAGTTCTTC.

This CDR3 is CASSVATSGTDTQYF. In DNA form, the CDR3 reads TGTGCCAGCAGCGTAGCCACCTCAGGCACAGATACGCAGTATTTT. The chain couples TRBV9 to TRBJ2-3; D is uncertain. Trimming removed 0 bases from V and 1 base from J, with 9 bases in between. This CDR3 has 15 amino acids. Germline CDR1 is SGDLS and CDR2 is YYNGEE.

The chain uses TRBV6-6 and TRBJ1-1, with 9 bases identical to TRBD1. Germline CDR1 and CDR2: MNHNY and SVGAGI (reference sequence). The CDR3 is 15 amino acids. V was clipped by 7 bases and J by 5 bases; unmatched bases: 11. The CDR3 loop reads CASKVPGQGWTEAFF. The CDR3 DNA reads TGTGCCAGCAAAGTCCCGGGACAGGGCTGGACTGAAGCTTTCTTT.

V and J are TRBV27 and TRBJ2-1; 10 nucleotides agree with TRBD2. The V and J ends lost 6 bases and 7 bases, in that order; junction bases with no gene match: 9. Germline V CDR1 and CDR2: MNHEY, SMNVEV (reference sequence). The CDR3 runs 15 residues. CDR3: CASRVEASGRNEQFF. In DNA, the CDR3 is TGTGCCAGCAGGGTTGAGGCTAGCGGGAGAAATGAGCAGTTCTTC.

The V call is TRBV28, the J call TRBJ2-3; TRBD2 aligns across 10 bases. Trimming cost V 5 bases and J 2 bases; bases outside gene matches: 10. Per the germline V gene, CDR1 is MDHEN and CDR2 is SYDVKM. The CDR3 sequence is 17 residues long. This CDR3 reads CASSGGRLAGATDTQYF. The CDR3 nucleotides are TGTGCCAGCAGTGGGGGGCGGCTAGCGGGAGCCACAGATACGCAGTATTTT.

J is TRBJ1-2 and V is TRBV6-1; D gene ambiguous. Trimming removed 3 bases at V and 1 base at J, with 15 bases between. The germline CDR1 and CDR2 sequences are MNHNS and SASEGT. The CDR3 covers 16 residues. Here the CDR3 reads CASSDLTGSINYGYTF. The CDR3, as DNA: TGTGCCAGCAGTGATCTGACGGGGAGTATTAACTATGGCTACACCTTC.

This clone occurred once. This rearrangement joins TRBV19 to TRBJ2-1; D may be TRBD2 (5 bases). The germline V and J ends were trimmed by 10 bases and 5 bases, with 12 bases remaining between them. Looked up from germline, CDR1 is LNHDA and CDR2 is SQIVND (reference sequence). This CDR3 contains 12 residues. The CDR3 protein is CATQRRNNEQFF. CDR3 in DNA: TGTGCCACCCAGCGGAGGAACAATGAGCAGTTCTTC.

The V call is TRBV28, the J call TRBJ2-7; D call uncertain. Germline V CDR1 and CDR2: MDHEN, SYDVKM. Trimming took off 3 bases at V and 3 bases at J, with 12 bases between the two ends. The CDR3 length is 14 residues. CDR3 amino acids: CASSFPPLRYEQYF. The CDR3, as DNA: TGTGCCAGCAGTTTCCCGCCGCTGCGCTACGAGCAGTACTTC.

The J gene is TRBJ1-2, the V gene TRBV28; 8 bases fit TRBD1. Germline V gene lookup returns CDR1 MDHEN and CDR2 SYDVKM. After removal of 4 bases from V and 0 bases from J, the junction contained 7 bases not matched to a gene. The CDR3 is 16 residues long. The CDR3 DNA is TGTGCCAGCAGTTCGTATCCAGGGGGCGCTAACTATGGCTACACCTTC. It yields the protein CASSSYPGGANYGYTF.

The chain couples TRBV2 to TRBJ2-3, with 8 bases identical to TRBD1. The CDR3 has 14 residues. The germline V gene has CDR1 SNHLY and CDR2 FYNNEI. V was clipped by 9 bases and J by 1 base; unmatched bases: 6. The CDR3 DNA reads as TGTGCCAGGGCGGACAGGGCCCGCACAGATACGCAGTATTTT. Its translation is CARADRARTDTQYF.

This clone was picked up one time. The V gene is TRBV11-3, the J gene TRBJ1-2; D is unresolved. The CDR3 extends over 12 amino acids. Germline CDR1 reads SGHNT; CDR2 reads YENEEA. Trimming pared 4 bases from V and 7 bases from J, leaving 10 bases between. CDR3 bases: TGTGCCAGCAGCTGGCGGGAAGCTGGCTACACCTTC. Translated: CASSWREAGYTF.

The rearrangement joins TRBV6-5 to TRBJ1-4; the D gene is possibly TRBD1 (5 bases). CDR1 MNHEY and CDR2 SVGAGI come from the germline V gene. This CDR3 region has 14 residues. Trimming removed 9 bases from V and 0 bases from J, with 11 bases in between. As DNA, the CDR3 is TGTGCCAGTTCCGACAGACCAACTAATGAAAAACTGTTTTTT. Protein product: CASSDRPTNEKLFF.

This chain connects TRBV29-1 to TRBJ2-1, with D perhaps TRBD2 (7 bases). V dropped 4 bases and J dropped 6 bases, with 16 bases sitting between them. The CDR3 has 14 residues. Germline lookup yields CDR1 SQVTM and CDR2 ANQGSEA. Written as DNA, the CDR3 is TGCAGCGTTGTGGTTGGGGGGGCGTTCAATGAGCAGTTCTTC. Translation gives CSVVVGGAFNEQFF.